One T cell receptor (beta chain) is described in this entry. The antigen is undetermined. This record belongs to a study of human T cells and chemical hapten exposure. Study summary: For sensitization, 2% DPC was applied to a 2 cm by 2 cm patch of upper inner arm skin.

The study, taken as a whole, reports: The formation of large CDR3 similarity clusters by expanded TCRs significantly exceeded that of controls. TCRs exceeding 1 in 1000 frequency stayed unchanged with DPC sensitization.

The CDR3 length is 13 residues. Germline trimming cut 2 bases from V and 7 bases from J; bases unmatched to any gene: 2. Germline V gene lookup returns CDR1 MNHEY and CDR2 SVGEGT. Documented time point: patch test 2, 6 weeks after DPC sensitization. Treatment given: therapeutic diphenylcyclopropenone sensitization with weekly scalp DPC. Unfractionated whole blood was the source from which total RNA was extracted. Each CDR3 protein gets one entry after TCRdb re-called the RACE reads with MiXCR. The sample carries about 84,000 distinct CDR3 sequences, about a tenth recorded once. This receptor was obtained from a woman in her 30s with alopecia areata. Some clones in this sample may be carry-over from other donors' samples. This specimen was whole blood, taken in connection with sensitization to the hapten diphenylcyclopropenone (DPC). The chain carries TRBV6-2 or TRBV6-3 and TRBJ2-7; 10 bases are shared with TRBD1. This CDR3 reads CASSYGQGGEQYF. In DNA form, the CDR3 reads TGTGCCAGCAGTTACGGACAGGGGGGAGAGCAGTACTTC.